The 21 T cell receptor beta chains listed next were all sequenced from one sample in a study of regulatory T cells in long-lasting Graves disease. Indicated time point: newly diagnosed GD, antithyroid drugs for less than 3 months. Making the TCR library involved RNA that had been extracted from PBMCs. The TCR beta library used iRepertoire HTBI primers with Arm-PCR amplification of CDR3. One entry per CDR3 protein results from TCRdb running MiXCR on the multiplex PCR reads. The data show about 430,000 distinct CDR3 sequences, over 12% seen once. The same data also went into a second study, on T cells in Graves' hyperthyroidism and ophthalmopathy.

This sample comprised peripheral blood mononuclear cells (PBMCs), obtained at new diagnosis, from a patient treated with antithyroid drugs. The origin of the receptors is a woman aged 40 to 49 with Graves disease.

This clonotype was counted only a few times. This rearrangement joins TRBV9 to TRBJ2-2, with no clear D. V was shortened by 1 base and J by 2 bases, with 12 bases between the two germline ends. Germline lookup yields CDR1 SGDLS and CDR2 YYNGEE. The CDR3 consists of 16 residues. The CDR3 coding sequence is TGTGCCAGCAGCGTAAGCTTCCGGGCCAACACCGGGGAGCTGTTTTTT. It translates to CASSVSFRANTGELFF.

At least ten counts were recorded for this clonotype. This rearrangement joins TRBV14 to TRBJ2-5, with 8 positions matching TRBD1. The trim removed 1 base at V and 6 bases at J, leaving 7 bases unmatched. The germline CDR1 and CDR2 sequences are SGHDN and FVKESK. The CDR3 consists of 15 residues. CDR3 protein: CASSQAQGGLKTQYF. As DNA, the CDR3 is TGTGCCAGCAGCCAAGCACAGGGGGGTTTGAAGACCCAGTACTTC. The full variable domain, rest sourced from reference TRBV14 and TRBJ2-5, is EAGVTQFPSHSVIEKGQTVTLRCDPISGHDNLYWYRRVMGKEIKFLLHFVKESKQDESGMPNNRFLAERTGGTYSTLKVQPAELEDSGVYFCASSQAQGGLKTQYFGPGTRLLVL.

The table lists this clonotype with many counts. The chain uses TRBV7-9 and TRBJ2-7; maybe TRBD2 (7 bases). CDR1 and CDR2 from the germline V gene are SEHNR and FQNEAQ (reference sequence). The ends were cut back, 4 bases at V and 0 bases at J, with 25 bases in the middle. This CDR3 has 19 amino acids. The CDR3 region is CASSSLTGGDRLSSYEQYF. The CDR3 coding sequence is TGTGCCAGCAGCTCTCTAACGGGGGGTGACAGGTTGAGCTCCTACGAGCAGTACTTC.

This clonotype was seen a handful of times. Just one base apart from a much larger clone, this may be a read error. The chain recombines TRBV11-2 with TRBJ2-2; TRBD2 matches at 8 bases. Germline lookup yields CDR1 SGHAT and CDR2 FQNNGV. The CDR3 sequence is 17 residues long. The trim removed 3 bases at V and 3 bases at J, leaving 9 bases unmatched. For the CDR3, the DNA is TGTGCCAGCAGCTTCTTAGGTAGCGGGGAGCACACCGGGGAGCTGTTTTTT. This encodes CASSFLGSGEHTGELFF.

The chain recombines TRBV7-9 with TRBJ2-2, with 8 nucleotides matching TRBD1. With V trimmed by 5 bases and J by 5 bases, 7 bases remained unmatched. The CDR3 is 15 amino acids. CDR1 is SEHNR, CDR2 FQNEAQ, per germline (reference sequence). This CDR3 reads CASSPTTGDTGELFF. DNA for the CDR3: TGTGCCAGCAGCCCCACGACAGGGGATACCGGGGAGCTGTTTTTT.

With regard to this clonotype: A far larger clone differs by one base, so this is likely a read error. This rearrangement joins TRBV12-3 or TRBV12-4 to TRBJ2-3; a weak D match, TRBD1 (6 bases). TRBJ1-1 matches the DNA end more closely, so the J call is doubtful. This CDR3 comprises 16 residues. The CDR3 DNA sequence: TGTGCCAGCAGTGACTACAGGGTTAGGGGGAACACTGGAGCTTTCTTT. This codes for CASSDYRVRGNTGAFF.

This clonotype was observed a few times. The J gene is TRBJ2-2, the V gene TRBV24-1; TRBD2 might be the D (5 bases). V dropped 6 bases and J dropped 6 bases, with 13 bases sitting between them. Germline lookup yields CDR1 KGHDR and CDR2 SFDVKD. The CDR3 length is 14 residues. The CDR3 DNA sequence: TGTGCCACCAGTAGGGTGGAGGTTCCCGGGGAGCTGTTTTTT. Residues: CATSRVEVPGELFF.

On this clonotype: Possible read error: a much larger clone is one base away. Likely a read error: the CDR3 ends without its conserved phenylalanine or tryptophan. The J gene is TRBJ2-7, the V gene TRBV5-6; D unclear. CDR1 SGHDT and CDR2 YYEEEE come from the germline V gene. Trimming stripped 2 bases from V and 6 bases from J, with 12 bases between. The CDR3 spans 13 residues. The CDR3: CASSLSLKGEQYS. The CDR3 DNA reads TGTGCCAGCAGCTTATCTCTCAAAGGCGAGCAGTACTCC.

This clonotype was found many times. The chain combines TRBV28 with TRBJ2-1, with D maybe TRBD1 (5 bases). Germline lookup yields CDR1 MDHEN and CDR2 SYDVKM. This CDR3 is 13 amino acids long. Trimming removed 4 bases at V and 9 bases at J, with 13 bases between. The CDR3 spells CASSWGGDGEQFF. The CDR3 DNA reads TGTGCCAGCAGTTGGGGCGGAGACGGTGAGCAGTTCTTC.

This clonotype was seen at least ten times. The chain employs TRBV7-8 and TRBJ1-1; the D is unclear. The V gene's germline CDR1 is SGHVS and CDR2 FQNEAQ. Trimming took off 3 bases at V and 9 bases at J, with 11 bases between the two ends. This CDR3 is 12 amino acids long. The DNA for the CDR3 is TGTGCCAGCAGCTTCTTTAGTGACAAAGCTTTCTTT. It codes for CASSFFSDKAFF.

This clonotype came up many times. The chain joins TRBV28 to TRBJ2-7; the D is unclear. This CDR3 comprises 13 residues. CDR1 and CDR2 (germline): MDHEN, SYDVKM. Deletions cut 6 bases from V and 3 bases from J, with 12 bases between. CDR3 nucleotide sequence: TGTGCCAGCAGGCCTTATAGGCTCTACGAGCAGTACTTC. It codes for CASRPYRLYEQYF.

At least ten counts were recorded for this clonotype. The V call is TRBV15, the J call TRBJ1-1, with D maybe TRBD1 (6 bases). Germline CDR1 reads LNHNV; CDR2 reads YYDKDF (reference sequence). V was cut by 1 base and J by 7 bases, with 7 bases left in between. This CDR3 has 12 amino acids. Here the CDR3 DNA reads TGTGCCACCAGCAGAGGGGACAATGAAGCTTTCTTT. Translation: CATSRGDNEAFF.

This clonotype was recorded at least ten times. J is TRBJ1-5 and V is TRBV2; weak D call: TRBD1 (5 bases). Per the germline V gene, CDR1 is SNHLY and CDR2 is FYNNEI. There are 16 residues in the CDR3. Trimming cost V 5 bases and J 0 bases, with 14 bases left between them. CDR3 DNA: TGTGCCAGCAGTTCAGAGGGACCATATAGCAATCAGCCCCAGCATTTT. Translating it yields CASSSEGPYSNQPQHF.

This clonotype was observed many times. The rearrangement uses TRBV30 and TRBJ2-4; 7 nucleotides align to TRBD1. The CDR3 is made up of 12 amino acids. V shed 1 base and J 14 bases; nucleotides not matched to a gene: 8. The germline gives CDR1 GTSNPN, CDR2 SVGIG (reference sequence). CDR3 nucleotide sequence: TGTGCCTGGAGTGCAAGGACAGGAATAAAGTACTTC. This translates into CAWSARTGIKYF.

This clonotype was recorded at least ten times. The CDR3 spells CASGDNGYTF. In DNA, the CDR3 is TGTGCCAGCGGGGACAATGGCTACACCTTC. This chain uses TRBV3-1 with TRBJ1-2; perhaps TRBD1 as D (6 bases). The CDR3 spans 10 residues. Trimming pared 8 bases from V and 6 bases from J, leaving 7 bases between. Germline V gene lookup returns CDR1 LGHDT and CDR2 YNNKEL (reference sequence).

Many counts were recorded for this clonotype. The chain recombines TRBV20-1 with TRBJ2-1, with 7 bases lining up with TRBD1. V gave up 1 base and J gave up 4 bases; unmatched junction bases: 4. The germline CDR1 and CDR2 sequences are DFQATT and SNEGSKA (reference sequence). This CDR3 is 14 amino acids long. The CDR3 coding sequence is TGCAGTGCTAGAGGGGACAGACTTTACAATGAGCAGTTCTTC. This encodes CSARGDRLYNEQFF.

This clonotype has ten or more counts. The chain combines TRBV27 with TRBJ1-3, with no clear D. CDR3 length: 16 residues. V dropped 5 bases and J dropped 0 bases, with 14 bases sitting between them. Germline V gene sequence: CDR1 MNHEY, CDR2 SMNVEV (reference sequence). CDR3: CASSPRDHRSGNTIYF. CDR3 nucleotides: TGTGCCAGCAGTCCGCGGGATCACCGCTCTGGAAACACCATATATTTT.

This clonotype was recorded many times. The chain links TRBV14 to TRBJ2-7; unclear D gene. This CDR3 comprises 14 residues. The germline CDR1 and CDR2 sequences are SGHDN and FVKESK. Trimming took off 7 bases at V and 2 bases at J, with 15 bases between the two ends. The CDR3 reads CASTPGTAAYEQYF. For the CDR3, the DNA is TGTGCCAGCACCCCCGGTACCGCGGCCTACGAGCAGTACTTC.

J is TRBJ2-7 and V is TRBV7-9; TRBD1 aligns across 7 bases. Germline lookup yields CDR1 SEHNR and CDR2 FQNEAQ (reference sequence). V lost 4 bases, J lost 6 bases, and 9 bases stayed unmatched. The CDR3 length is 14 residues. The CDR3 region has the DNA TGTGCCAGCAGCTCGGACAGGCGTCCGGGCGAGCAGTACTTC. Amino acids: CASSSDRRPGEQYF.

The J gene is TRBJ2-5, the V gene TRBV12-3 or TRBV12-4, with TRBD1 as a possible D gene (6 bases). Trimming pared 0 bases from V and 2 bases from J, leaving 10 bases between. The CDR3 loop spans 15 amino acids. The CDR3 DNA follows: TGTGCCAGCAGTTTAGCGGCAGGACAGCAAGAGACCCAGTACTTC. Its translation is CASSLAAGQQETQYF.

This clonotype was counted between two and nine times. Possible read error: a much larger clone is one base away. CDR3 sequence reads: CASNGIPSGSYEQFF. CDR3 nucleotide sequence: TGTGCCAGCAATGGGATCCCTAGCGGATCCTACGAGCAGTTCTTC. V usage is TRBV28 and J usage is TRBJ2-1, with TRBD2 matching over 7 bases. The CDR3 spans 15 residues. The germline gives CDR1 MDHEN, CDR2 SYDVKM. V gave up 7 bases and J gave up 10 bases; unmatched junction bases: 16.